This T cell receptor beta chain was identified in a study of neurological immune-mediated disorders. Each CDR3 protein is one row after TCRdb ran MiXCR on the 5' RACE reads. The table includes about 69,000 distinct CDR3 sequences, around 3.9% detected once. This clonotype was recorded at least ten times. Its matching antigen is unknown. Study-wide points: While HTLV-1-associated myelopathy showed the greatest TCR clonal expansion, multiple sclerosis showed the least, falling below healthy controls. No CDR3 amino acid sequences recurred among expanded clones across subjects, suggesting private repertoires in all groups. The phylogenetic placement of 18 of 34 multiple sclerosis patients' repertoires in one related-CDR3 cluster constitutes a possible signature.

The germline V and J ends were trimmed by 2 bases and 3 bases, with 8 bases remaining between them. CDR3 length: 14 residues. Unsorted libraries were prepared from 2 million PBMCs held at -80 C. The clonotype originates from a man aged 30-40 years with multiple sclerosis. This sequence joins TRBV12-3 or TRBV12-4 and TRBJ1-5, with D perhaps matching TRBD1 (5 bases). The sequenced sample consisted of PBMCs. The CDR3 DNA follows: TGTGCCAGCAGTTTAAGACAGAACAATCAGCCCCAGCATTTT. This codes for CASSLRQNNQPQHF.